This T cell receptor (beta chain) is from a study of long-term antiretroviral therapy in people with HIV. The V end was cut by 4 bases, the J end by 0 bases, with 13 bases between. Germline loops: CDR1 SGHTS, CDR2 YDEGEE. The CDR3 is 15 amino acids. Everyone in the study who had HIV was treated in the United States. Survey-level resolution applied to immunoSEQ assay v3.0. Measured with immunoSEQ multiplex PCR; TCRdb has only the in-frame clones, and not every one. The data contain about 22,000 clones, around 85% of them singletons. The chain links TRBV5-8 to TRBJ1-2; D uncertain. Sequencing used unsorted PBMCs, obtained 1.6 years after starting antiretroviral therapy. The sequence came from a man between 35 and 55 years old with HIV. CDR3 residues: CASSPWTDANYGYTF. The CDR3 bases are TGTGCCAGCAGCCCCTGGACTGACGCTAACTATGGCTACACCTTC.